This T cell receptor (beta chain) comes out of a study of cytotoxic CD8 clonotypes in ibrutinib-treated CLL. Across the study: Within the patient group, 11 were relapsed/refractory and roughly 16 treatment-naive, and some 17 were IGHV unmutated.

The ends were cut back, 5 bases at V and 3 bases at J, with 16 bases in the middle. Germline CDR1 reads SSHAT; CDR2 reads FNYEAQ (reference sequence). The CDR3 totals 15 residues. Study-wide results and limits: Public clonotypes were seen rarely and were contracted or stable on treatment. The study found clonality rose at ibrutinib response, then fell toward baseline at progression.

Profiled with immunoSEQ multiplex PCR; TCRdb holds only in-frame clones, not every one. This table has 45,000 to 70,000 clones, approximately 52% appearing once. For this clone: Antigen specificity is unknown.

Here the sequenced sample was PBMCs, taken after 24 months of ibrutinib treatment. This TCR was sampled from a human donor with chronic lymphocytic leukemia. V gene TRBV7-7 combines with J gene TRBJ2-5; D is undetermined. The CDR3 loop reads CASSPRSGPEETQYF. CDR3 DNA: TGTGCCAGCAGCCCCCGCTCCGGGCCCGAAGAGACCCAGTACTTC.